Listed below are T cell receptor beta chains from one sample, sequenced in a study of Graves' ophthalmopathy and Graves' hyperthyroidism. TCRdb redid the calling of the multiplex PCR reads with MiXCR, one entry per CDR3 protein. The data show about 660,000 distinct CDR3 sequences, 35% to 45% seen once. Sequencing was performed on peripheral blood. The receptors here all came from an adult man with Graves' ophthalmopathy. Each CDR3 is given with its conserved first and last residue.

v_call: TRBV12-3/TRBV12-4; cdr3_aa: CASSARGRWSGANVLTF
v_call: TRBV24-1; cdr3_aa: CATSDGQPNGYTF
v_call: TRBV6-6; cdr3_aa: CASIVAGEETQYF
v_call: TRBV18; cdr3_aa: CASSGTGPDLRWETQYF
v_call: TRBV19; cdr3_aa: CASSPPTGFTDTQYF
v_call: TRBV10-3; cdr3_aa: CASSEETANSNQPQHF
v_call: TRBV19; cdr3_aa: CASSRQGAQPQHF
v_call: TRBV11-1; cdr3_aa: CASTADDSGANVLTF
v_call: TRBV4-2; cdr3_aa: CASSQDGASEKLFF
v_call: TRBV24-1; cdr3_aa: CATSGMSSGRAVREQYF
v_call: TRBV6-5; cdr3_aa: CASSYGGANQPQHF
v_call: TRBV4-3; cdr3_aa: CASSQAWREGNQPQHF